A single count supports the clone carrying this TCR beta chain. Antigen: not known. Using immunoSEQ multiplex PCR, the repertoire was profiled, and TCRdb retains in-frame clones only, with some absent. The sample lists fewer than 25,000 clones; around 80% were seen once. This entry comes from a study of T cells and Merkel cell carcinoma outcomes. Trimming stripped 5 bases from V and 2 bases from J, with 16 bases between. Germline CDR1 is LNHDA and CDR2 is SQIVND (reference sequence). The CDR3 totals 15 residues. Broader study findings: Repertoire plus T-cell density reportedly predicted Merkel cell carcinoma outcomes.

This chain joins TRBV19 and TRBJ2-7; D is perhaps TRBD1 (5 bases). The sequenced material came from tumor tissue from Merkel cell carcinoma. The receptor comes from a human donor with Merkel cell carcinoma. The CDR3 DNA is TGTGCCAGTAGTTACAGGACGCACTATACCTACGAGCAGTACTTC. Its protein product is CASSYRTHYTYEQYF.